The entry that follows covers one T cell receptor (beta chain) sequence. Germline assignment: CDR1 LNHDA and CDR2 SQIVND (reference sequence). Trimming cost V 4 bases and J 5 bases; bases outside gene matches: 6. This CDR3 is 17 amino acids long. Using immunoSEQ multiplex PCR, the repertoire was profiled, and TCRdb retains in-frame clones only, with some absent. The sample contains roughly 300,000 clones, roughly 88% of which appear only once. The data belong to a study of blood T cell repertoires in COVID-19. The chain joins TRBV19 to TRBJ2-2; 14 bases match TRBD2. Input material: PBMCs or T cells enriched from blood (not recorded which). The clonotype comes from a woman aged 40-49 years with acute COVID-19. The CDR3 bases are TGTGCCAGTAGTAGACTAGCGGGAGGGAGAGGGACCGGGGAGCTGTTTTTT. Translation gives CASSRLAGGRGTGELFF.